The 2 T cell receptor beta chains below all came from one sample that was sequenced in a study of human T cells and chemical hapten exposure. Time point of the sample: healthy volunteer bleed at 6 weeks. Unfractionated whole blood was the source from which total RNA was extracted. One entry per CDR3 protein results from TCRdb running MiXCR on the RACE reads. The table includes some 40,000 distinct CDR3 sequences, about 4% detected once. The sequencing input was whole blood. Source of these receptors: a human donor in good health. Some clones in this sample may be carry-over from other donors' samples.

This clonotype was counted at least ten times. The J gene is TRBJ2-4, the V gene TRBV6-2 or TRBV6-3, with no clear D. V lost 7 bases and J 0 bases, leaving 16 bases between the germline ends. Looked up from germline, CDR1 is MNHEY and CDR2 is SVGEGT. The CDR3 contains 16 residues. The CDR3 coding sequence is TGTGCCAGCATTGGTGGCAGGACCTTAGCCAAAAACATTCAGTACTTC. As protein: CASIGGRTLAKNIQYF.

This clonotype occurred a few times. V usage is TRBV7-2 and J usage is TRBJ1-1, with 8 bases identical to TRBD1. This CDR3 comprises 13 residues. Germline V gene data show CDR1 as SGHTA and CDR2 as FQGNSA. V lost 1 base and J lost 8; bases outside the gene matches: 3. CDR3 nucleotide sequence: TGTGCCAGCAGCTTAGGGACAGGGTACGAAGCTTTCTTT. Encoded protein: CASSLGTGYEAFF.